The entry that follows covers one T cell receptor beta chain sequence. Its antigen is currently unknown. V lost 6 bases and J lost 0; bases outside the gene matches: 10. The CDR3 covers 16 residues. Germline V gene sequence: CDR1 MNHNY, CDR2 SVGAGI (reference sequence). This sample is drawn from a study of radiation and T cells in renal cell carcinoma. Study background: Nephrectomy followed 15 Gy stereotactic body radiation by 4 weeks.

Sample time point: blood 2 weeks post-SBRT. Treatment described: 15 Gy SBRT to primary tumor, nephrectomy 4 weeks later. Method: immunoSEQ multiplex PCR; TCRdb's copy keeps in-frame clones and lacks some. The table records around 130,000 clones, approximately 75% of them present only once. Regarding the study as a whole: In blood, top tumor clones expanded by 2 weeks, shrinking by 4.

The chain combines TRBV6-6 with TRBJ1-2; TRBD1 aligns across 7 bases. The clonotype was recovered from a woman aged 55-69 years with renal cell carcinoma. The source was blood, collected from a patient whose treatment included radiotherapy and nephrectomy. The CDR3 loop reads CASSYGTARANYGYTF. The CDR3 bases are TGTGCCAGCAGCTACGGGACAGCCAGGGCTAACTATGGCTACACCTTC.